A selection of T cell receptor beta chains follows, all from one sample in a study of T cell responses to AZD1222 COVID-19 vaccine. Only in-frame clones appear in the TCRdb table, and some are missing; sequencing was by immunoSEQ multiplex PCR. The sample has thousands of clones, over 75% seen once. This material consisted of peripheral blood, taken 28 days after the second AZD1222 dose. These receptors all come from an adult who received the AZD1222 COVID-19 vaccine. Both conserved end residues are part of each CDR3. Fields, in order: J gene, V gene, D gene, clone size, CDR3 DNA, CDR3 protein. A D gene is named only where the DNA matches it firmly. Only part of the rows carry a size: once, few, many, or a class if the clone is expanded.

TRBJ1-2	TRBV9	TRBD1	NA	TGTGCCAGCAGCAACCGGGACAGGGGTTTTTCCTATGGCTACACCTTC	CASSNRDRGFSYGYTF
TRBJ1-2	TRBV2	NA	NA	TGTGCCAGCAGTGCTTCGCGGAATGGCTACACCTTC	CASSASRNGYTF
TRBJ1-1	TRBV28	TRBD1	NA	TGTGCCAGCAGCAAATGGGACAGCCAGATTTTGAACACTGAAGCTTTCTTT	CASSKWDSQILNTEAFF
TRBJ2-5	TRBV11-2	NA	NA	TGTGCCAGCAGGGAGACCCAGTACTTC	CASRETQYF
TRBJ1-4	TRBV5-1	TRBD1	NA	TGCGCCAGCAGCGGACAGGGATCGACTAATGAAAAACTGTTTTTT	CASSGQGSTNEKLFF
TRBJ2-5	TRBV5-1	NA	NA	TGCGCCAGCAGCGAGGGGCCGCAAGAGACCCAGTACTTC	CASSEGPQETQYF
TRBJ2-2	TRBV7-2	NA	NA	TGTGCCAGCAGCTTAACTAGGGACACCGGGGAGCTGTTTTTT	CASSLTRDTGELFF
TRBJ1-3	TRBV5-8	NA	few	TGTGCCAGCAGCAGCGCATACATAGGCTCTGGAAACACCATATATTTT	CASSSAYIGSGNTIYF
TRBJ1-2	TRBV19	NA	NA	TGTGCCAGTAGCGGGGATCAGGGAGGAGGCTACACCTTC	CASSGDQGGGYTF
TRBJ2-7	TRBV30	NA	NA	TGTGCCTGGAGTTACGGGACCGCCTACGAGCAGTACTTC	CAWSYGTAYEQYF
TRBJ1-3	TRBV7-9	TRBD1	NA	TGTGCCAGCAGCCCGCCGACAGGGGGAAACACCATATATTTT	CASSPPTGGNTIYF
TRBJ1-1	TRBV7-9	TRBD1	once	TGTGCCAGCAGCTTACCCCCGGGACAGGGGAACACTGAAGCTTTCTTT	CASSLPPGQGNTEAFF
TRBJ2-3	TRBV19	NA	NA	TGTGCCAGTAGATGGGGCGGCTCCACAGATACGCAGTATTTT	CASRWGGSTDTQYF
TRBJ2-7	TRBV9	NA	few	TGTGCCAGCAGCGACATGACCGGGACACCGGGGGAGCAGTACTTC	CASSDMTGTPGEQYF
TRBJ2-5	TRBV5-4	NA	NA	TGTGCCAGCAGCTTGGACCCTAGCGAGGAGACCCAGTACTTC	CASSLDPSEETQYF
TRBJ2-7	TRBV24-1	TRBD2	NA	TGTGCCACCAGTGATTCGGGACTAGCGGACAAATACGAGCAGTACTTC	CATSDSGLADKYEQYF
TRBJ2-7	TRBV19	NA	few	TGTGCCAGTAGTATTGAGGTGCAATACGAGCAGTACTTC	CASSIEVQYEQYF
TRBJ2-3	TRBV19	NA	once	TGTGCCAGTACCATAGGGAGTCACACAGATACGCAGTATTTT	CASTIGSHTDTQYF
TRBJ2-7	TRBV5-4	NA	NA	TGTGCCAGCAGCTTAGCGGCAGGCCCCTACGAGCAGTACTTC	CASSLAAGPYEQYF
TRBJ2-1	TRBV2	TRBD1	NA	TGTGCCAGCAGCTTACAGGGGCTCTCCTACAATGAGCAGTTCTTC	CASSLQGLSYNEQFF
TRBJ2-3	TRBV5-8	TRBD1	NA	TGTGCCAGCAGCCAACTGGGACAGGGGTGGGGAGATACGCAGTATTTT	CASSQLGQGWGDTQYF
TRBJ2-2	TRBV7-6	NA	NA	TGTGCCAGCAGCTTAGCTTCCCAGCGCGGCGGGGAGCTGTTTTTT	CASSLASQRGGELFF
TRBJ1-5	TRBV18	NA	NA	TGTGCCAGCTCACCAGCGAGCAATCAGCCCCAGCATTTT	CASSPASNQPQHF
TRBJ2-1	TRBV18	TRBD2	NA	TGTGCCAGCTCAGTGAGGACTAGCATCCCGAGCTCCTACAATGAGCAGTTCTTC	CASSVRTSIPSSYNEQFF
TRBJ2-1	TRBV12-3/TRBV12-4	NA	NA	TGTGCCAGCAGTTTAGGAGGGGGATATGAGCAGTTCTTC	CASSLGGGYEQFF
TRBJ1-1	TRBV5-4	NA	few	TGTGCCAGCAGCTTGGCTTGGGGGATCACTGAAGCTTTCTTT	CASSLAWGITEAFF
TRBJ2-1	TRBV13	NA	NA	TGTGCCAGCAGCTTTTATGCTCGGGCGGCCTACAATGAGCAGTTCTTC	CASSFYARAAYNEQFF
TRBJ2-7	TRBV11-3	NA	few	TGTGCCAGCAGCTTAGACCAGGGTTCCGAGCAGTACTTC	CASSLDQGSEQYF
TRBJ2-7	TRBV9	NA	NA	TGTGCCAGCAGCGTAGGGGACAATACCTACGAGCAGTACTTC	CASSVGDNTYEQYF
TRBJ1-1	TRBV4-2	NA	NA	TGTGCCAGCAGCCAAGGCGACAGGTTCTGGGAAGCTTTCTTT	CASSQGDRFWEAFF
TRBJ1-1	TRBV5-1	NA	NA	TGCGCCAGCAGCTCGACAGGAGTGAACACTGAAGCTTTCTTT	CASSSTGVNTEAFF
TRBJ2-3	TRBV9	NA	NA	TGTGCCAGCAGCGTAGGACAAGATACGCAGTATTTT	CASSVGQDTQYF
TRBJ2-7	TRBV10-3	NA	NA	TGTGCCATCAGTAGGCCAGGGTCCGACGAGCAGTACTTC	CAISRPGSDEQYF
TRBJ2-7	TRBV7-3	NA	few	TGTGCCAGCAGCTTAAATAGCCACGAGCAGTACTTC	CASSLNSHEQYF
TRBJ1-4	TRBV27	NA	NA	TGTGCCAGCAGTTTGGGGGGGGGAGGTGAAAAACTGTTTTTT	CASSLGGGGEKLFF
TRBJ2-7	TRBV6-2/TRBV6-3	NA	NA	TGTGCCAGCAGTTACTTCGCGGTGCCTCCCACCTACGAGCAGTACTTC	CASSYFAVPPTYEQYF
TRBJ1-3	TRBV19	NA	NA	TGTGCCAGTAGTTACCACTCGCCAACGGGGAAAAACACCATATATTTT	CASSYHSPTGKNTIYF
TRBJ1-2	TRBV4-2	NA	NA	TGTGCCAGCAGCCAAGATCGGGCCTGGACCGCAAACTATGGCTACACCTTC	CASSQDRAWTANYGYTF
TRBJ2-1	TRBV11-3	NA	once	TGTGCCAGCAGCTTAGCGGTGGGCTCCTACAATGAGCAGTTCTTC	CASSLAVGSYNEQFF
TRBJ1-2	TRBV2	TRBD1	NA	TGTGCCAGCAGCAGAGACAGGGATCACTATGGCTACACCTTC	CASSRDRDHYGYTF
TRBJ2-3	TRBV6-4	NA	few	TGTGCCAGCAGTGAAGAGGCGGGGAGCACAGATACGCAGTATTTT	CASSEEAGSTDTQYF
TRBJ2-2	TRBV24-1	TRBD1	NA	TGTGCCACCAGTGACCCGACAGGGTCAGGGGAGCTGTTTTTT	CATSDPTGSGELFF
TRBJ1-2	TRBV6-5	NA	NA	TGTGCCAGCAGTTACTCAGGATGGGGCGGTGGCTACACCTTC	CASSYSGWGGGYTF
TRBJ1-3	TRBV5-8	NA	once	TGTGCCAGCAGCCTGGGACGTGGACCTGCTGGAAACACCATATATTTT	CASSLGRGPAGNTIYF
TRBJ1-2	TRBV5-6	NA	NA	TGTGCCAGCAGCTCCACAGGGACGCGGGGCTACACCTTC	CASSSTGTRGYTF
TRBJ1-2	TRBV6-5	NA	NA	TGTGCCAGCAGTCCCATCTCTGGGGGCTATGGCTACACCTTC	CASSPISGGYGYTF
TRBJ2-2	TRBV7-9	NA	NA	TGTGCCAGCAGACGTACCACCGGGGAGCTGTTTTTT	CASRRTTGELFF
TRBJ1-1	TRBV6-2/TRBV6-3	NA	NA	TGTGCCAGCAGTTCGGCCAATACAGGGAACACTGAAGCTTTCTTT	CASSSANTGNTEAFF
TRBJ2-1	TRBV7-3	NA	once	TGTGCCAGCAGCCCGGGACGCAATGAGCAGTTCTTC	CASSPGRNEQFF
TRBJ2-2	TRBV7-8	NA	NA	TGTGCCAGCAGCTCGCAAAGCGGATACACCGGGGAGCTGTTTTTT	CASSSQSGYTGELFF
TRBJ2-2	TRBV28	NA	once	TGTGCCAGCCGACGCACCCCGAACACCGGGGAGCTGTTTTTT	CASRRTPNTGELFF
TRBJ1-1	TRBV7-2	NA	NA	TGTGCCAGCAGCTTAGAGGTTAACAGGGAGGAAGCTTTCTTT	CASSLEVNREEAFF
TRBJ2-2	TRBV5-4	TRBD2	NA	TGTGCCAGCAGCTCGCTAGCGGGAGGGCCCACCGGGGAGCTGTTTTTT	CASSSLAGGPTGELFF
TRBJ2-1	TRBV25-1	NA	NA	TGTGCCAGCGCCCCCGCCCGAGCCAGGGCCGCTTCCTACAATGAGCAGTTCTTC	CASAPARARAASYNEQFF
TRBJ2-1	TRBV5-1	TRBD1	NA	TGCGCCAGCAGCTCACAGGGGTCGGGCAATGAGCAGTTCTTC	CASSSQGSGNEQFF
TRBJ1-5	TRBV2	NA	NA	TGTGCCAGCAGCGTCGACAGAGATCAGCCCCAGCATTTT	CASSVDRDQPQHF
TRBJ2-1	TRBV24-1	NA	NA	TGTGCCACCAGTGATGGGGTAGCGGTCTACAATGAGCAGTTCTTC	CATSDGVAVYNEQFF
TRBJ2-7	TRBV28	TRBD2	NA	TGTGCCAGCAGTTTTAATGCTCGACTAGCGGTGCCCTACGAGCAGTACTTC	CASSFNARLAVPYEQYF
TRBJ1-4	TRBV5-6	NA	NA	TGTGCCAGCAGCTTGATTGCAACTAATGAAAAACTGTTTTTT	CASSLIATNEKLFF